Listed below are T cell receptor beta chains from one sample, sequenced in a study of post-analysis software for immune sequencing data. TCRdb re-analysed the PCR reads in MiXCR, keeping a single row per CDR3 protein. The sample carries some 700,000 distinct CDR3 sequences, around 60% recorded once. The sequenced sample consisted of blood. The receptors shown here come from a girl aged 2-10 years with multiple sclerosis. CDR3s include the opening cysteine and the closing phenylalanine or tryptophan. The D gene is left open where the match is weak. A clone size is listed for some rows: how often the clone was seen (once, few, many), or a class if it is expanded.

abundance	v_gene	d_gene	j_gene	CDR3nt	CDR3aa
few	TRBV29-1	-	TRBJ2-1	TGCAGCGTTGATGATTACAATGAGCAGTTCTTC	CSVDDYNEQFF
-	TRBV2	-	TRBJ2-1	TGTGCCAGCAGTGAAGGGGAGCCTCTCTACAATGAGCAGTTCTTC	CASSEGEPLYNEQFF
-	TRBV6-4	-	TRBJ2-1	TGTGCCAGCAGTCGGAAGGCTTTTAATGAGCAGTTCTTC	CASSRKAFNEQFF
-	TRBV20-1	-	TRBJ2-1	TGCAGTGCCCTCACGGCCGGGGATGAGCAGTTCTTC	CSALTAGDEQFF
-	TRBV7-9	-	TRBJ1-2	TGTGCCAGCAGCTTAGCGCTTCGGGCTGACTATGGCTACACCTTC	CASSLALRADYGYTF
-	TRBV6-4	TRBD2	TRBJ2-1	TGTGCCAGCAGTGACACGGGAGGGCCGGGCAATGAGCAGTTCTTC	CASSDTGGPGNEQFF
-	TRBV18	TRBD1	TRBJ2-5	TGTGCCAGCTCACAGAACAGGGGATCCGGAGAGACCCAGTACTTC	CASSQNRGSGETQYF
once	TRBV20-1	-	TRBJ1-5	TGCAGTGCTAGAGATTTGCGAGGAGGCAGGGACAATCAGCCCCAGCATTTT	CSARDLRGGRDNQPQHF
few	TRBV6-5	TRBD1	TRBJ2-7	TGTGCCAGCAGTTACTCAGGGACAGGGATCCTCTACGAGCAGTACTTC	CASSYSGTGILYEQYF
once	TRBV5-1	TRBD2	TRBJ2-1	TGCGCCAGCAGCTCACGTCGGGGACTAGCGGGGGGCCGGTGGAATGAGCAGTTCTTC	CASSSRRGLAGGRWNEQFF
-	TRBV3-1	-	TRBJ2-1	TGTGCCAGCAGCCAAGATTCAGTGGGATACCCATACAATGAGCAGTTCTTC	CASSQDSVGYPYNEQFF
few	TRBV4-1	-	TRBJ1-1	TGCGCCAGCAGCCATTCGGGGGCAAAGAACACTGAAGCTTTCTTT	CASSHSGAKNTEAFF
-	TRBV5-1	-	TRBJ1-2	TGCGCCAGCAGCTTTGACAGCGACTATGGCTACACCTTC	CASSFDSDYGYTF